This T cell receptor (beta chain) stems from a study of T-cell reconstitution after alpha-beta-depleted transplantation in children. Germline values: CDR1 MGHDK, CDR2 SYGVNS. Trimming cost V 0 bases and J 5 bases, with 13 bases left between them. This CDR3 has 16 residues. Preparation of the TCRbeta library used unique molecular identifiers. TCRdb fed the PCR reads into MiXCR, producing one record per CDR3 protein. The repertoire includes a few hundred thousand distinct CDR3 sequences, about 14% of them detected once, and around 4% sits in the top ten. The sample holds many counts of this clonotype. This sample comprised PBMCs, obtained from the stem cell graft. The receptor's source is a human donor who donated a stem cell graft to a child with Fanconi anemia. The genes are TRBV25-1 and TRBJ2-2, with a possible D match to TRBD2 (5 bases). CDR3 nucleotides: TGTGCCAGCAGTGAATACGAAGAGGAGGTTACCGGGGAGCTGTTTTTT. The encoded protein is CASSEYEEEVTGELFF.